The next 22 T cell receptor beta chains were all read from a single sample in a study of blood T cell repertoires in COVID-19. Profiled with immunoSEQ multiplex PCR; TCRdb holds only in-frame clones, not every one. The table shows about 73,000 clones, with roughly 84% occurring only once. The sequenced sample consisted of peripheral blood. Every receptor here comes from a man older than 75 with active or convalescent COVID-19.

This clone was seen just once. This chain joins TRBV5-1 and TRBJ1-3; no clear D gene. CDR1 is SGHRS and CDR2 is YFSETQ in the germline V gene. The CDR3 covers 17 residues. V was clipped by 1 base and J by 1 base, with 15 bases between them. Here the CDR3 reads CASSLPGDPWSGNTIYF. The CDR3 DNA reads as TGCGCCAGCAGCTTGCCGGGAGATCCCTGGTCTGGAAACACCATATATTTT.

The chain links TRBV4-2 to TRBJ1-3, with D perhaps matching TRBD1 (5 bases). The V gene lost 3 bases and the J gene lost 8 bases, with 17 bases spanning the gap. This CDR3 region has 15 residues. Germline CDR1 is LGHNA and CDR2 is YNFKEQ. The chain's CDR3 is CASSHLGGPADTIYF. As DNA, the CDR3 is TGTGCCAGCAGCCACCTGGGGGGTCCGGCGGACACCATATATTTT.

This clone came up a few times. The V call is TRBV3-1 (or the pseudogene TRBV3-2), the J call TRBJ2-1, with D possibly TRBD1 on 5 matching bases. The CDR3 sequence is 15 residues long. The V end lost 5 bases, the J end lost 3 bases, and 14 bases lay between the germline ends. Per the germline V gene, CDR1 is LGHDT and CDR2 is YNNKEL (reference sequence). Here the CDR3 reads CASSWRQTNYNEQFF. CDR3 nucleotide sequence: TGTGCCAGCAGCTGGAGACAGACGAACTACAATGAGCAGTTCTTC.

The CDR3 sequence: CASSKGLAANTGELFF. The CDR3 DNA reads as TGTGCCAGTAGTAAGGGACTAGCGGCGAACACCGGGGAGCTGTTTTTT. The V call is TRBV19, the J call TRBJ2-2; 11 nucleotides agree with TRBD2. Germline V gives CDR1 LNHDA, CDR2 SQIVND (reference sequence). The CDR3 is made up of 16 amino acids. Unmatched junction bases numbered 1, after V lost 4 bases and J lost 0 bases.

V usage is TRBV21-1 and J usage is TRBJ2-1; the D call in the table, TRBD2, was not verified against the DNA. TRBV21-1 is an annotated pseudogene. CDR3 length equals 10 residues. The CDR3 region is CANGGNEQFF. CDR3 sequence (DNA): TGTGCCAACGGGGGAAATGAGCAGTTCTTC.

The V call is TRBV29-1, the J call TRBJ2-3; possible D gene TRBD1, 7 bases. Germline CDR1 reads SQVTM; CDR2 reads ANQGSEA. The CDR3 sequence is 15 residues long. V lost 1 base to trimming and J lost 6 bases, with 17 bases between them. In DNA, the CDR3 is TGCAGCGTTGAAGGGAGACAGGGAAGCGGGGATACGCAGTATTTT. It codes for CSVEGRQGSGDTQYF.

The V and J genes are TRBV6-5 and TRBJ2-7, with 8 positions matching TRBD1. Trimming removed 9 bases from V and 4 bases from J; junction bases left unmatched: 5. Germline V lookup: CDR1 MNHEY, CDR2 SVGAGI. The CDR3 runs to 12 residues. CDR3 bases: TGTGCCAGTGGGACAGGCGATTACGAGCAGTACTTC. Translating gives CASGTGDYEQYF.

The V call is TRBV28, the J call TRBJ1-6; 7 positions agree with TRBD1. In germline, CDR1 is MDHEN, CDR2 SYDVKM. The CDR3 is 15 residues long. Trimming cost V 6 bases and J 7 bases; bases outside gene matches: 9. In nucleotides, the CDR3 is TGTGCCAGCAGGACCCAGGGGGTTAGGAATTCACCCCTCCACTTT. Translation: CASRTQGVRNSPLHF.

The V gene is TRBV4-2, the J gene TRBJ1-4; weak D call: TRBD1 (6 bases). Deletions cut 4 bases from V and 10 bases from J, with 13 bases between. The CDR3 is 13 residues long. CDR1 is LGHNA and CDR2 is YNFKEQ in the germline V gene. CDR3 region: CASSLETGRKLFF. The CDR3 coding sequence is TGTGCCAGCAGCCTAGAAACAGGGAGAAAACTGTTTTTT.

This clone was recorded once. The CDR3 DNA reads as TGTGCCAGCAGCCCTAGGATAGAAGGGGGCGAGCAGTACTTC. It yields the protein CASSPRIEGGEQYF. The gene calls are TRBV11-3 and TRBJ2-7, with D perhaps TRBD1 (6 bases). V shed 5 bases and J shed 6 bases, with 17 bases lying between them. CDR1 SGHNT and CDR2 YENEEA come from the germline V gene. The CDR3 contains 14 residues.

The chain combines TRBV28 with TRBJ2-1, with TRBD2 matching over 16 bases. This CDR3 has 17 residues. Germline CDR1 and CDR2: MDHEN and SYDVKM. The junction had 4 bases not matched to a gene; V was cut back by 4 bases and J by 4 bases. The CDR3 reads CASSWGTSGRAYNEQFF. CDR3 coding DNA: TGTGCCAGCAGTTGGGGGACTAGCGGGAGGGCTTACAATGAGCAGTTCTTC.

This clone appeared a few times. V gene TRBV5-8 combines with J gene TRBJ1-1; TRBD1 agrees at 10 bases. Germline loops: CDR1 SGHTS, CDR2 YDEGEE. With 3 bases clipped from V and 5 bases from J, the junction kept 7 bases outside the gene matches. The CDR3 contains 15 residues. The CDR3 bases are TGTGCCAGCAGCTCCATGACAGGGGGCTATACTGAAGCTTTCTTT. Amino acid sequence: CASSSMTGGYTEAFF.

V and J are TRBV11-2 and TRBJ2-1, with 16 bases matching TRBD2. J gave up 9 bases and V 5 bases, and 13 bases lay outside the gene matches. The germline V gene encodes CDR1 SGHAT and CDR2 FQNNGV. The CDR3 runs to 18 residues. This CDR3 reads CASSPLPGLAGGPGEQFF. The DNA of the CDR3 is TGTGCCAGCAGCCCACTCCCGGGACTAGCGGGGGGGCCGGGTGAGCAGTTCTTC.

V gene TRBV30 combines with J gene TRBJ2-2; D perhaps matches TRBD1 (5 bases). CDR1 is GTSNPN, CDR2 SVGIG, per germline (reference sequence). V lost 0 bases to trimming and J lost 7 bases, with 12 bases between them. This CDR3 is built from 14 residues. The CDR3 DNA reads TGTGCCTGGAGTGTGAACAAAAGGGGCGGGGAGCTGTTTTTT. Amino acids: CAWSVNKRGGELFF.

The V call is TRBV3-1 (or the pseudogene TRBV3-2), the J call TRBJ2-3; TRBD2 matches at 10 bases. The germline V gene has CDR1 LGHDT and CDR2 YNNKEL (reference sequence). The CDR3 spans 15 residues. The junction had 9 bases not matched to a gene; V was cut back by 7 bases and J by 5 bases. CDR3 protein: CASTERGGLGDTQYF. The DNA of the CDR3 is TGTGCCAGCACCGAGCGGGGGGGCCTTGGAGATACGCAGTATTTT.

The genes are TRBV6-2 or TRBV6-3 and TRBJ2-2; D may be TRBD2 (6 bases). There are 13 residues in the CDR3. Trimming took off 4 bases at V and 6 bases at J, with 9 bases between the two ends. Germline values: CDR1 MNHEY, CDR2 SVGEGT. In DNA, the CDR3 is TGTGCCAGCAGTTTAAGCGGGCCCGGGGAGCTGTTTTTT. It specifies CASSLSGPGELFF.

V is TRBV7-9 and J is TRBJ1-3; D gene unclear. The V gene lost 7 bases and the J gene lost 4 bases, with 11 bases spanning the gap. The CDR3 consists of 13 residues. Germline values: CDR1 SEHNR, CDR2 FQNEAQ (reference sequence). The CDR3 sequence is CASTDTGGNTIYF. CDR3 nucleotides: TGTGCCAGCACCGACACGGGGGGAAACACCATATATTTT.

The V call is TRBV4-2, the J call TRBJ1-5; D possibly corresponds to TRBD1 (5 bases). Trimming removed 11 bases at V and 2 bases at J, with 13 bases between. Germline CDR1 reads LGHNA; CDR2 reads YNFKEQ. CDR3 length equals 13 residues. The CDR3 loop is CALDAGGNQPQHF. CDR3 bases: TGTGCCTTAGATGCGGGGGGCAATCAGCCCCAGCATTTT.

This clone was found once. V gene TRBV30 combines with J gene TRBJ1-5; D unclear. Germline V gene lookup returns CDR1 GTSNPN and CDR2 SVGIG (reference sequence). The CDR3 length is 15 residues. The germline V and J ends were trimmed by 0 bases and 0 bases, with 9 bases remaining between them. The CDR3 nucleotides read TGTGCCTGGAGTGTCCATCGGGATAGCAATCAGCCCCAGCATTTT. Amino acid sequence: CAWSVHRDSNQPQHF.

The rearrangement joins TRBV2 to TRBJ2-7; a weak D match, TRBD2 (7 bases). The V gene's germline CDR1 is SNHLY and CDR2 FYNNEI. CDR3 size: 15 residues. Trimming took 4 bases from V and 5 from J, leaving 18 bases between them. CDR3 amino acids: CASSGLGGGLDEQYF. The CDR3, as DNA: TGTGCCAGCAGTGGCCTTGGGGGGGGCCTCGACGAGCAGTACTTC.

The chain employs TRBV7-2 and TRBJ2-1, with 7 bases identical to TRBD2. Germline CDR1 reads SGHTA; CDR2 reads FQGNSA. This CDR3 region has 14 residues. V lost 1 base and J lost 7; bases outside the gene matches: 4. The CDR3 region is CASSLGGSRNEQFF. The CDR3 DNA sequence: TGTGCCAGCAGCTTAGGCGGGAGCAGGAATGAGCAGTTCTTC.

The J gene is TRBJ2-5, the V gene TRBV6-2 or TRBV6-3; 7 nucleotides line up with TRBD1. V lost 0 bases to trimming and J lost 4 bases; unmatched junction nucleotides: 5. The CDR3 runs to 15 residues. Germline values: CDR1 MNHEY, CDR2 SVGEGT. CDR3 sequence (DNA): TGTGCCAGCAGTTACTCTCCCGACAGGGTAGAGACCCAGTACTTC. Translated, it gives CASSYSPDRVETQYF.